These 5 T cell receptor beta chains came from one sample sequenced in a study of shared clonotypes between healthy human individuals. Measured with immunoSEQ multiplex PCR; TCRdb has only the in-frame clones, and not every one. The sample contains around 1.1 million clones, 70% to 80% of which appear only once. Sequences were obtained from memory CD4+ T cells from PBMCs. Stated subset: CD45RA-negative fraction. The origin of the receptors is a man aged 18-30 years in good health. Some clones in this sample may be carry-over from other donors' samples.

The chain couples TRBV6-5 to TRBJ2-3; D might be TRBD2 (5 bases). The CDR3 is 14 residues long. V lost 6 bases, J lost 1 base, and 11 bases lay in between. The germline V gene encodes CDR1 MNHEY and CDR2 SVGAGI. In nucleotides, the CDR3 is TGTGCCAGCAGGACTGCAGCGGGCACAGATACGCAGTATTTT. Translated, it gives CASRTAAGTDTQYF.

The chain employs TRBV14 and TRBJ2-7, with a tentative D call TRBD1 (6 bases). The CDR3 runs to 14 residues. The germline V and J ends were trimmed by 2 bases and 6 bases, with 14 bases remaining between them. The germline V gene encodes CDR1 SGHDN and CDR2 FVKESK. The CDR3 nucleotides read TGTGCCAGCAGCCAATATATAACAGGGCGCGAGCAGTACTTC. Protein: CASSQYITGREQYF.

This chain links TRBV6-4 with TRBJ2-5; weak D call: TRBD2 (5 bases). The CDR3 is 13 residues long. The ends were cut back, 10 bases at V and 5 bases at J, with 17 bases in the middle. Germline-derived CDR1 and CDR2 are MRHNA and SNTAGT. CDR3 region: CATSREGGETQYF. The CDR3 DNA reads TGTGCCACCAGCCGGGAAGGCGGGGAGACCCAGTACTTC.

This clone was picked up a small number of times. The sample holds other DNA sequences that translate to the same CDR3. This chain uses TRBV28 with TRBJ2-7; tentatively, D is TRBD1 or TRBD2 (5 bases each). CDR3 length equals 14 residues. Per the germline V gene, CDR1 is MDHEN and CDR2 is SYDVKM. V lost 3 bases and J 3 bases, leaving 12 bases between the germline ends. CDR3 bases: TGTGCCAGCAGTTTTGGAACAGGAGGCTACGAGCAGTACTTC. Translated: CASSFGTGGYEQYF. The full variable domain, its missing parts supplied by reference TRBV28 and TRBJ2-7, is DVKVTQSSRYLVKRTGEKVFLECVQDMDHENMFWYRQDPGLGLRLIYFSYDVKMKEKGDIPEGYSVSREKKERFSLILESASTNQTSMYLCASSFGTGGYEQYFGPGTRLTVT.

The chain employs TRBV19 and TRBJ2-2; 8 nucleotides match TRBD2. The V segment lost 7 bases and the J segment 4 bases; nucleotides outside the gene matches: 8. The CDR3 runs 15 residues. Per the germline V gene, CDR1 is LNHDA and CDR2 is SQIVND (reference sequence). As DNA, the CDR3 is TGTGCCAGTATGAAGCTAGCGGGCCTCACCGGGGAGCTGTTTTTT. It specifies CASMKLAGLTGELFF. The variable domain in full, completed from reference TRBV19 and TRBJ2-2, reads DGGITQSPKYLFRKEGQNVTLSCEQNLNHDAMYWYRQDPGQGLRLIYYSQIVNDFQKGDIAEGYSVSREKKESFPLTVTSAQKNPTAFYLCASMKLAGLTGELFFGEGSRLTVL.